The 13 T cell receptor beta chains reported below all come from one sample, sequenced in a study of control samples from healthy donors and cancer patients. Sequenced by immunoSEQ multiplex PCR; TCRdb stores in-frame clones only, minus some. The profile shows some 74,000 clones, around 93% of them singletons. The sample taken for sequencing was blood. Receptor source: a woman in her 30s in good health.

The V gene is TRBV15, the J gene TRBJ2-1, with D unresolved. Germline V lookup: CDR1 LNHNV, CDR2 YYDKDF (reference sequence). CDR3 length: 15 residues. V lost 0 bases to trimming and J lost 6 bases, with 12 bases between them. In DNA form, the CDR3 reads TGTGCCACCAGCAGAGATACGTTAATGGTCAATGAGCAGTTCTTC. Translating gives CATSRDTLMVNEQFF.

This chain joins TRBV5-5 and TRBJ2-3; 10 bases agree with TRBD1. The CDR3 sequence is 19 residues long. The ends lost 6 bases at V and 6 bases at J; junction bases unmatched: 22. Germline V gene data show CDR1 as SGHKS and CDR2 as YYEKEE (reference sequence). The CDR3 loop reads CASNLVPGQGRAPADTQYF. In DNA, the CDR3 is TGTGCCAGCAACTTAGTCCCGGGACAGGGGAGGGCTCCGGCCGATACGCAGTATTTT.

This clone was observed once. V gene TRBV28 combines with J gene TRBJ1-5; a possible D gene is TRBD1 (6 bases). The CDR3 is 15 amino acids. V lost 10 bases and J lost 1, with 17 bases in between. Germline values: CDR1 MDHEN, CDR2 SYDVKM. The CDR3 coding sequence is TGTGCCACCGGACAGTGGCTTGGGAGCAATCAGCCCCAGCATTTT. This codes for CATGQWLGSNQPQHF. Full variable domain (remainder filled in from reference TRBV28 and TRBJ1-5): DVKVTQSSRYLVKRTGEKVFLECVQDMDHENMFWYRQDPGLGLRLIYFSYDVKMKEKGDIPEGYSVSREKKERFSLILESASTNQTSMYLCATGQWLGSNQPQHFGDGTRLSIL.

V is TRBV2 and J is TRBJ1-2; the D is unclear. Trimming left V 6 bases short and J 1 base short, with 9 bases between. The germline V gene encodes CDR1 SNHLY and CDR2 FYNNEI. The CDR3 is 13 residues long. CDR3 sequence (DNA): TGTGCCAGCAGGGCAGGCTTTAACTATGGCTACACCTTC. This gives the protein CASRAGFNYGYTF.

This chain joins TRBV12-3 or TRBV12-4 and TRBJ2-2; the D gene is possibly TRBD2 (5 bases). Trimming pared 8 bases from V and 6 bases from J, leaving 10 bases between. The CDR3 totals 12 residues. CDR3 sequence reads: CASRGRAGELFF. The CDR3 region has the DNA TGTGCCAGCCGGGGAAGGGCCGGGGAGCTGTTTTTT.

This chain joins TRBV27 and TRBJ1-6, with a tentative D call TRBD1 (6 bases). The CDR3 covers 15 residues. Between the trimmed V and J ends, which lost 2 bases and 6 bases, there was a span of 11 bases. The germline V gene encodes CDR1 MNHEY and CDR2 SMNVEV (reference sequence). The CDR3 bases are TGTGCCAGCAGTTTAGTGGGGGCAGCTAATTCACCCCTCCACTTT. This sequence encodes CASSLVGAANSPLHF.

The genes are TRBV5-1 and TRBJ2-1; 10 bases are a match to TRBD1. This CDR3 region has 16 residues. Germline V CDR1 and CDR2: SGHRS, YFSETQ. V gave up 3 bases and J gave up 7 bases; unmatched junction bases: 10. CDR3 residues: CASSYGPGQGMNEQFF. The CDR3 DNA reads TGCGCCAGCAGCTACGGCCCGGGACAGGGGATGAATGAGCAGTTCTTC. The full variable domain, completed using reference TRBV5-1 and TRBJ2-1, is KAGVTQTPRYLIKTRGQQVTLSCSPISGHRSVSWYQQTPGQGLQFLFEYFSETQRNKGNFPGRFSGRQFSNSRSEMNVSTLELGDSALYLCASSYGPGQGMNEQFFGPGTRLTVL.

V usage is TRBV15 and J usage is TRBJ1-1; 8 nucleotides align to TRBD1. The CDR3 contains 14 residues. The trim removed 6 bases at V and 1 base at J, leaving 4 bases unmatched. Germline CDR1 is LNHNV and CDR2 is YYDKDF (reference sequence). This CDR3 is CATSLDRANTEAFF. The CDR3 nucleotides are TGTGCCACCAGTTTGGACAGGGCGAACACTGAAGCTTTCTTT.

J is TRBJ2-5 and V is TRBV6-4; the match to TRBD2 covers 9 bases. The junction had 12 bases not matched to a gene; V was cut back by 6 bases and J by 4 bases. Germline values: CDR1 MRHNA, CDR2 SNTAGT. The CDR3 is made up of 16 amino acids. The chain's CDR3 is CASRDRCGGGPETQYF. The CDR3 region has the DNA TGTGCCAGCAGGGACCGGTGCGGGGGGGGTCCAGAGACCCAGTACTTC.

The chain links TRBV28 to TRBJ1-2; D gene uncertain. This CDR3 comprises 13 residues. Germline V gene sequence: CDR1 MDHEN, CDR2 SYDVKM. V shed 7 bases and J shed 2 bases, with 11 bases lying between them. The CDR3 sequence: CASTAADNYGYTF. CDR3 in DNA: TGTGCCAGCACGGCAGCAGACAACTATGGCTACACCTTC.

This clone showed up just once. The CDR3 sequence: CSGISPRDAETQYF. The CDR3 bases are TGCAGCGGCATATCCCCCCGAGATGCAGAGACCCAGTACTTC. This chain connects TRBV29-1 to TRBJ2-5; no reliable D call. The CDR3 extends over 14 amino acids. Germline V gene data show CDR1 as SQVTM and CDR2 as ANQGSEA. With 7 bases removed from V and 4 bases from J, the gap between germline ends came to 19 bases.

The chain couples TRBV9 to TRBJ1-6, with D possibly TRBD1 on 6 matching bases. Germline V gives CDR1 SGDLS, CDR2 YYNGEE. The V gene lost 0 bases and the J gene lost 9 bases, with 13 bases spanning the gap. This CDR3 region has 15 residues. CDR3 DNA sequence: TGTGCCAGCAGCGTAGAGGGGGGCAGGGGTTCACCCCTCCACTTT. Its translation is CASSVEGGRGSPLHF.

On this clone itself: At one end, the junction sequence differs from germline, possibly due to a read error. V is TRBV15 and J is TRBJ1-1, with D hard to call. Germline V gene data show CDR1 as LNHNV and CDR2 as YYDKDF (reference sequence). This CDR3 spans 15 amino acids. The DNA for the CDR3 is TGTGCCACCAGCAGGGAGACACACATGAACGCTGAAGCTTTCTTT. This translates into CATSRETHMNAEAFF.